A single sample is the source of the 16 T cell receptor beta chains below, sequenced in a study of shared clonotypes between healthy human individuals. Only in-frame clones appear in the TCRdb table, and some are missing; sequencing was by immunoSEQ multiplex PCR. Seen here are approximately 2,300,000 clones, about nine tenths observed once, and the top ten hold around 0.35%. Sequenced sample: naive CD4+ T cells from PBMCs. As for subset: CD45RA+ positively selected. These receptors originate from a man aged 18 to 29 in good health. Some clones in this sample may be carry-over from other donors' samples.

The chain has TRBV9 and TRBJ1-4; D may be TRBD1 (5 bases). The CDR3 has 16 amino acids. Germline V lookup: CDR1 SGDLS, CDR2 YYNGEE. V was pared by 3 bases and J by 4 bases, with 16 bases between. The DNA of the CDR3 is TGTGCCAGCAGCGCCGTCGACAGCGGGGGTAATGAAAAACTGTTTTTT. Its translation: CASSAVDSGGNEKLFF.

The chain carries TRBV5-3 and TRBJ1-5; TRBD1 might be the D (5 bases). TRBV5-3 is reported as an ORF; its role is uncertain. The CDR3 sequence is 18 residues long. Trimming stripped 0 bases from V and 0 bases from J, with 16 bases between. The CDR3 sequence: CARSLVSTGGNSNQPQHF. CDR3 DNA sequence: TGTGCCAGAAGCTTGGTCTCCACTGGGGGTAATAGCAATCAGCCCCAGCATTTT.

This clone showed up just once. This chain joins TRBV6-5 and TRBJ1-5; D remains ambiguous. V lost 8 bases, J lost 3 bases, and 14 bases lay in between. This CDR3 has 14 amino acids. The germline CDR1 and CDR2 sequences are MNHEY and SVGAGI. CDR3 sequence (DNA): TGTGCCAGCGGGAGGGCTAGGGCCAATCAGCCCCAGCATTTT. This codes for CASGRARANQPQHF.

The chain carries TRBV6-4 and TRBJ2-3; 7 positions match TRBD2. The V segment lost 3 bases and the J segment 5 bases; nucleotides outside the gene matches: 8. The CDR3 has 15 residues. CDR1 is MRHNA, CDR2 SNTAGT, per germline. The CDR3 reads CASSEMAGVGDTQYF. Written as DNA, the CDR3 is TGTGCCAGCAGTGAAATGGCGGGAGTTGGAGATACGCAGTATTTT.

The rearrangement uses TRBV6-5 and TRBJ1-2, with 9 bases matching TRBD1. The V gene end was trimmed by 0 bases and the J gene end by 6 bases; junction bases not matched to a gene: 5. Germline loops: CDR1 MNHEY, CDR2 SVGAGI. This CDR3 has 15 amino acids. CDR3 in DNA: TGTGCCAGCAGTTACTCGGTACAGGGGGCGAATGGCTACACCTTC. Residues: CASSYSVQGANGYTF.

J is TRBJ2-7 and V is TRBV5-5, with D unclear. This CDR3 spans 13 amino acids. Trimming cost V 4 bases and J 2 bases, with 10 bases left between them. CDR1 and CDR2 from the germline V gene are SGHKS and YYEKEE (reference sequence). CDR3 protein: CASSPISPYEQYF. DNA for the CDR3: TGTGCCAGCAGCCCTATATCCCCCTACGAGCAGTACTTC.

The rearrangement joins TRBV4-1 to TRBJ2-2; possibly TRBD1 or TRBD2 for D (5 bases each). Germline V gene data show CDR1 as MGHRA and CDR2 as YSYEKL. Trimming stripped 5 bases from V and 7 bases from J, with 14 bases between. The CDR3 length is 14 residues. The CDR3 DNA reads as TGCGCCAGCAGCTTCAGGGAAGGGAGCGGGGAGCTGTTTTTT. Amino acid sequence: CASSFREGSGELFF.

The genes are TRBV5-1 and TRBJ1-3; D call uncertain. V shed 0 bases and J shed 6 bases, with 10 bases lying between them. This CDR3 has 14 residues. The germline gives CDR1 SGHRS, CDR2 YFSETQ. The CDR3 coding sequence is TGCGCCAGCAGCTTGGGTGGCAACCAAAACACCATATATTTT. It encodes CASSLGGNQNTIYF. Variable domain in full (rest from reference TRBV5-1 and TRBJ1-3): KAGVTQTPRYLIKTRGQQVTLSCSPISGHRSVSWYQQTPGQGLQFLFEYFSETQRNKGNFPGRFSGRQFSNSRSEMNVSTLELGDSALYLCASSLGGNQNTIYFGEGSWLTVV.

The V call is TRBV30, the J call TRBJ1-2; 7 nucleotides line up with TRBD1. The CDR3 sequence is 12 residues long. V trimming: 5 bases; J trimming: 8 bases; junction bases outside the gene matches: 8. Germline V gene data show CDR1 as GTSNPN and CDR2 as SVGIG (reference sequence). The DNA for the CDR3 is TGTGCCTGGGGACAGGACGGGGGAGGCTACACCTTC. Translating gives CAWGQDGGGYTF.

The rearrangement uses TRBV6-5 and TRBJ2-3, with 9 bases lining up with TRBD2. The CDR3 totals 15 residues. Germline values: CDR1 MNHEY, CDR2 SVGAGI. The junction had 6 bases not matched to a gene; V was cut back by 4 bases and J by 4 bases. The CDR3 sequence is CASSWRGGRADTQYF. The CDR3 DNA sequence: TGTGCCAGCAGTTGGCGGGGCGGGAGGGCAGATACGCAGTATTTT.

This chain uses TRBV4-3 with TRBJ2-7; 9 bases line up with TRBD1. This CDR3 region has 15 residues. With 1 base clipped from V and 2 bases from J, the junction kept 3 bases outside the gene matches. The germline V gene encodes CDR1 LGHNA and CDR2 YSLEER. The CDR3 is CASSQARQGAYEQYF. CDR3 sequence (DNA): TGCGCCAGCAGCCAAGCCCGACAGGGGGCCTACGAGCAGTACTTC.

The genes are TRBV14 and TRBJ2-7; possibly TRBD2 for D (6 bases). The CDR3 has 17 residues. Trimming cost V 4 bases and J 0 bases, with 19 bases left between them. Germline lookup yields CDR1 SGHDN and CDR2 FVKESK. CDR3 region: CASSLLSGGKSSYEQYF. The CDR3 coding sequence is TGTGCCAGCAGCCTCTTAAGTGGCGGGAAAAGCTCCTACGAGCAGTACTTC.

The rearrangement uses TRBV7-2 and TRBJ1-5, with 8 nucleotides matching TRBD1. V trimming: 5 bases; J trimming: 7 bases; junction bases outside the gene matches: 7. The germline V gene has CDR1 SGHTA and CDR2 FQGNSA. The CDR3 spans 14 residues. CDR3 amino acids: CASSTQGAGQPQHF. The CDR3 nucleotides read TGTGCCAGCAGCACGCAGGGGGCTGGCCAGCCCCAGCATTTT.

This chain connects TRBV7-9 to TRBJ2-3; 11 bases are a match to TRBD2. V was clipped by 6 bases and J by 4 bases; unmatched bases: 9. Looked up from germline, CDR1 is SEHNR and CDR2 is FQNEAQ (reference sequence). The CDR3 runs to 16 residues. Here the CDR3 reads CASSPTSGVWADTQYF. The CDR3 bases are TGTGCCAGCAGTCCGACTAGCGGGGTATGGGCAGATACGCAGTATTTT.

This chain links TRBV2 with TRBJ2-1; 8 bases match TRBD2. Per the germline V gene, CDR1 is SNHLY and CDR2 is FYNNEI. CDR3 length equals 15 residues. V lost 1 base and J lost 5; bases outside the gene matches: 4. This CDR3 is CASSEEGTSHNEQFF. CDR3 nucleotides: TGTGCCAGCAGTGAAGAAGGGACTAGTCACAATGAGCAGTTCTTC. The variable domain in full, with the rest retrieved from reference TRBV2 and TRBJ2-1, is EPEVTQTPSHQVTQMGQEVILRCVPISNHLYFYWYRQILGQKVEFLVSFYNNEISEKSEIFDDQFSVERPDGSNFTLKIRSTKLEDSAMYFCASSEEGTSHNEQFFGPGTRLTVL.

The chain recombines TRBV14 with TRBJ2-1; 7 bases line up with TRBD1. Germline CDR1 SGHDN, CDR2 FVKESK. The CDR3 has 15 residues. J lost 2 bases, V lost 5 bases, and 6 bases had no gene match. The CDR3 DNA sequence: TGTGCCAGCAGCGCTCGACAGGGAACCTACAATGAGCAGTTCTTC. It translates to CASSARQGTYNEQFF.